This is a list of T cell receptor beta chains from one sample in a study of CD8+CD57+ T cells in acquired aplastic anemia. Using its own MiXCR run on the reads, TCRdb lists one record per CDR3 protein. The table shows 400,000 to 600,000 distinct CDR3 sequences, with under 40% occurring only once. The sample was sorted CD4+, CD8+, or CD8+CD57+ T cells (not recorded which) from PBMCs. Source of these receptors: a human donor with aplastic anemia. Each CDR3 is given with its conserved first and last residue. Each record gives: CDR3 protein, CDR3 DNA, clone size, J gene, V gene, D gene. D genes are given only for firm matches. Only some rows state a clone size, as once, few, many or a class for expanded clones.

CASRTGGWDNQPQHF	TGTGCCAGCAGAACAGGGGGCTGGGACAATCAGCCCCAGCATTTT	few	TRBJ1-5	TRBV6-1	TRBD1
CASSHVAGGNTEAFF	TGTGCCAGTAGTCATGTTGCAGGGGGGAACACTGAAGCTTTCTTT	.	TRBJ1-1	TRBV19	TRBD1
CASSEYLHYGYTF	TGTGCCAGCAGTGAATATCTCCACTATGGCTACACCTTC	medium-sized	TRBJ1-2	TRBV25-1	.
CSAVDTADQPQHF	TGCAGTGCCGTTGACACCGCAGATCAGCCCCAGCATTTT	many	TRBJ1-5	TRBV20-1	.
CSAKGSLTGNTIYF	TGCAGTGCTAAGGGCAGCCTAACTGGAAACACCATATATTTT	few	TRBJ1-3	TRBV20-1	.
CASSLVTDRSPLHF	TGTGCCAGCAGTTTAGTTACGGATCGCTCACCCCTCCACTTT	many	TRBJ1-6	TRBV12-3/TRBV12-4	.
CASRRLGSSEQFF	TGTGCCAGTAGGCGTCTAGGCTCGAGTGAGCAGTTCTTC	.	TRBJ2-1	TRBV19	.
CSYAPLGLAGSEEQYF	TGCAGTTACGCCCCCCTGGGACTAGCGGGGTCTGAGGAGCAGTACTTC	.	TRBJ2-7	TRBV20-1	TRBD2
CASSLGDSSSYEQYF	TGTGCCAGCAGCTTAGGCGACAGCAGCTCCTACGAGCAGTACTTC	.	TRBJ2-7	TRBV7-6	.
CASSLYDRLNYEQYF	TGTGCCAGCAGCCTTTACGACAGGCTAAACTACGAGCAGTACTTC	few	TRBJ2-7	TRBV5-8	.
CASGRGLAGGEETQYF	TGTGCCAGCGGCCGAGGACTAGCGGGAGGTGAGGAGACCCAGTACTTC	.	TRBJ2-5	TRBV10-3	TRBD2
CASSQDWGGGNTVYF	.	.	TRBJ1-3	TRBV25-1	.
CATNGDGGQPQHF	TGTGCCACCAATGGGGACGGGGGGCAGCCCCAGCATTTT	.	TRBJ1-5	TRBV12-3/TRBV12-4	.
CASSLASRGPYEQYF	TGTGCCAGCAGCTTGGCCTCAAGAGGCCCCTACGAGCAGTACTTC	few	TRBJ2-7	TRBV5-5	.
CASSLRGTGAYEQYF	TGTGCCAGCAGCTTAAGGGGAACGGGGGCCTACGAGCAGTACTTC	many	TRBJ2-7	TRBV11-2	.
CASSVDVGRGIEQYF	TGTGCCAGCAGCGTAGATGTGGGGAGGGGCATCGAGCAGTACTTC	many	TRBJ2-7	TRBV9	TRBD2
CASRSRAEAFF	TGTGCCAGCAGATCGAGGGCTGAAGCTTTCTTT	few	TRBJ1-1	TRBV5-8	.
CSASQGEQFF	TGCAGTGCTTCACAGGGAGAGCAGTTCTTC	.	TRBJ2-1	TRBV20-1	.
CASSLIRDDTQYF	TGTGCCAGCAGCTTAATCAGGGATGATACGCAGTATTTT	once	TRBJ2-3	TRBV11-1	.
CAGSQGVETQYF	TGTGCCGGCAGCCAAGGAGTTGAGACCCAGTACTTC	.	TRBJ2-5	TRBV3-1	.
CAISEFVLAGAYEQYF	TGTGCCATCAGTGAGTTCGTTCTAGCGGGAGCTTACGAGCAGTACTTC	.	TRBJ2-7	TRBV10-3	TRBD2
CASSLGARGNEKLFF	TGTGCCAGCAGCTTGGGCGCCAGGGGGAATGAAAAACTGTTTTTT	.	TRBJ1-4	TRBV5-8	TRBD1
CASSLDTRGGYYEQYF	TGTGCCAGCAGCTTAGACACTAGGGGGGGATACTACGAGCAGTACTTC	.	TRBJ2-7	TRBV11-2	.
CATSETTGTGANVLTF	TGTGCCACCAGTGAGACCACAGGTACTGGGGCCAACGTCCTGACTTTC	.	TRBJ2-6	TRBV24-1	.
CATSRPRDSGANVLTF	TGTGCCACCAGCCGACCCCGGGACTCTGGGGCCAACGTCCTGACTTTC	many	TRBJ2-6	TRBV15	.
CASSSPPNFTQGVTGELFF	TGTGCCAGCAGCTCCCCCCCGAACTTTACACAGGGGGTGACCGGGGAGCTGTTTTTT	few	TRBJ2-2	TRBV11-1	TRBD1
CASSVGRRASGRTHEETQYF	TGTGCCAGCAGCGTAGGACGGAGGGCTAGCGGGAGGACTCATGAGGAGACCCAGTACTTC	few	TRBJ2-5	TRBV9	TRBD2
CASSLTSGSEQFF	TGTGCCAGCAGTCTGACTAGCGGGAGCGAGCAGTTCTTC	.	TRBJ2-1	TRBV12-3/TRBV12-4	TRBD2
CASGRTGEYQFF	TGTGCCAGCGGTAGGACAGGGGAATATCAGTTCTTC	.	TRBJ2-1	TRBV12-3/TRBV12-4	TRBD1
CATSAGGGNEQFF	TGTGCCACCAGCGCGGGGGGTGGGAATGAGCAGTTCTTC	.	TRBJ2-1	TRBV24-1	TRBD2
CAAGTGGGLAGYTF	TGTGCCGCCGGGACAGGGGGCGGATTGGCTGGCTACACCTTC	.	TRBJ1-2	TRBV5-4	TRBD1
CASSSGSYEQYF	TGTGCCAGTAGTAGCGGGAGTTACGAGCAGTACTTC	many	TRBJ2-7	TRBV19	TRBD2
CASSVEGFNQPQHF	TGTGCCAGCAGCGTAGAAGGTTTCAATCAGCCCCAGCATTTT	.	TRBJ1-5	TRBV9	.
CSARDQRGDRSGYTF	TGCAGTGCTAGAGATCAGCGGGGGGATCGATCTGGCTACACCTTC	many	TRBJ1-2	TRBV20-1	.
CSIRGTDTQYF	TGCAGCATCAGGGGCACAGATACGCAGTATTTT	many	TRBJ2-3	TRBV29-1	.
CATSKKPHSAGVNTGELFF	TGTGCCACCAGCAAAAAACCACATTCGGCGGGAGTGAACACCGGGGAGCTGTTTTTT	.	TRBJ2-2	TRBV15	TRBD2
CASSQLGQVNTEAFF	TGTGCCAGCAGCCAATTGGGACAGGTGAACACTGAAGCTTTCTTT	few	TRBJ1-1	TRBV7-9	TRBD1
CASSIPGTADTQYF	TGTGCCAGTAGTATACCCGGGACCGCAGATACGCAGTATTTT	many	TRBJ2-3	TRBV19	.
CASSLAGGVQANQPQHF	TGTGCCAGCAGTTTAGCGGGCGGGGTCCAGGCTAATCAGCCCCAGCATTTT	few	TRBJ1-5	TRBV12-3/TRBV12-4	.
CASSLGKNQPQHF	TGTGCCAGCAGCTTGGGAAAAAATCAGCCCCAGCATTTT	few	TRBJ1-5	TRBV7-9	.
CATSREVIGAQPQHF	TGTGCCACCAGCAGAGAGGTCATAGGGGCTCAGCCCCAGCATTTT	many	TRBJ1-5	TRBV15	.
CASRERGRETQYF	TGTGCCAGCAGGGAGCGGGGACGAGAGACCCAGTACTTC	.	TRBJ2-5	TRBV6-4	TRBD2
CASSLETSYSYEQYF	TGTGCCAGCAGCTTGGAGACGTCCTACTCCTACGAGCAGTACTTC	many	TRBJ2-7	TRBV7-2	.
CSAYRGQQETQYF	TGCAGTGCGTACAGGGGGCAGCAAGAGACCCAGTACTTC	few	TRBJ2-5	TRBV20-1	TRBD1
CASSLTGPGGYTF	TGTGCCAGCAGCCTTACAGGGCCTGGTGGCTACACCTTC	few	TRBJ1-2	TRBV7-2	.
CASSPERQFSGNTIYF	TGTGCCAGTAGTCCAGAAAGACAGTTCTCTGGAAACACCATATATTTT	.	TRBJ1-3	TRBV19	.
CATSDPSGGDDEQFF	TGTGCCACCAGTGACCCTAGCGGGGGGGACGATGAGCAGTTCTTC	many	TRBJ2-1	TRBV24-1	TRBD2
CASSIYPPGRSSGANVLTF	TGTGCCAGTAGTATTTACCCCCCCGGACGAAGCTCTGGGGCCAACGTCCTGACTTTC	.	TRBJ2-6	TRBV19	.
CASSVGGRDYGYTF	TGTGCCAGCAGCGTCGGGGGGCGCGACTATGGCTACACCTTC	many	TRBJ1-2	TRBV5-8	.
CASSIDRGRLFF	TGTGCCAGTAGTATCGACAGGGGGCGTTTGTTCTTC	.	TRBJ2-1	TRBV19	TRBD1
CASSGQRESLSEQYF	TGTGCCAGCAGCGGTCAGCGGGAGTCCCTTTCCGAGCAGTACTTC	many	TRBJ2-7	TRBV7-2	TRBD2
CASSFLAGSHQEQYF	TGTGCCAGCAGTTTCCTAGCGGGGTCCCACCAAGAGCAGTACTTC	.	TRBJ2-7	TRBV12-3/TRBV12-4	TRBD2